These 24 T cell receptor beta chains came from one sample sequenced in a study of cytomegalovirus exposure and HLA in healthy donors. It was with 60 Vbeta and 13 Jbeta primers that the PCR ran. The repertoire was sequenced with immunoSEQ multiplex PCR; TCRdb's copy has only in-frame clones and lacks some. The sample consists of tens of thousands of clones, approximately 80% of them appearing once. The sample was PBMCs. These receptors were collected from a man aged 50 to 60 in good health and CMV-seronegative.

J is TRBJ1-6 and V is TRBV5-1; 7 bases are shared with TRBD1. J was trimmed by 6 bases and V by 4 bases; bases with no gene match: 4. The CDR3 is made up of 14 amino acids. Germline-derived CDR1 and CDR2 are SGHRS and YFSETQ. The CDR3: CASSVTGSNSPLHF. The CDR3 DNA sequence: TGCGCCAGCAGCGTGACAGGGAGTAATTCACCCCTCCACTTT.

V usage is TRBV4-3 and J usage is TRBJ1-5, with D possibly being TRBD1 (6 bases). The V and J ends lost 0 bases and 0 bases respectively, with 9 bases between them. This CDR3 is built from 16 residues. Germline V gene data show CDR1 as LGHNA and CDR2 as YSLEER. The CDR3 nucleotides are TGCGCCAGCAGCCAAGATCGGGGGGCTAGCAATCAGCCCCAGCATTTT. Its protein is CASSQDRGASNQPQHF.

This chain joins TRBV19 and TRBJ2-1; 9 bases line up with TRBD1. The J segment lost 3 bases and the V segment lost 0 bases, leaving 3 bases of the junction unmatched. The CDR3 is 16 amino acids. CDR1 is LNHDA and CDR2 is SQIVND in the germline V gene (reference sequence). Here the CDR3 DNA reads TGTGCCAGTAGTATAGATAGGGGACAGGGCTACAATGAGCAGTTCTTC. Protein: CASSIDRGQGYNEQFF.

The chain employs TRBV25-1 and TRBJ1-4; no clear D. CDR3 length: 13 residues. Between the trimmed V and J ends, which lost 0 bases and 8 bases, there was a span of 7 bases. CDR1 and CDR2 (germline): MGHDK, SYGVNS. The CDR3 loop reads CASSEYGLEKLFF. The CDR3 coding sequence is TGTGCCAGCAGTGAATACGGGTTGGAAAAACTGTTTTTT.

CDR3 loop: CASREGLVNGYTF. Written as DNA, the CDR3 is TGTGCCAGCAGGGAGGGGCTTGTGAATGGCTACACCTTC. The gene calls are TRBV6-5 and TRBJ1-2; D perhaps matches TRBD1 (5 bases). CDR1 and CDR2 (germline): MNHEY, SVGAGI. Trimming removed 6 bases from V and 6 bases from J, with 14 bases in between. CDR3 length: 13 amino acids.

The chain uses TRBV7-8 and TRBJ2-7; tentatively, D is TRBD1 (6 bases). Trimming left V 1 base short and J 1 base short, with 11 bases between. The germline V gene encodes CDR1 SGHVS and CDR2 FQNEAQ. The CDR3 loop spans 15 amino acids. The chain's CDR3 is CASSLGGGGSYEQYF. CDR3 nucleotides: TGTGCCAGCAGCTTAGGAGGGGGTGGGTCCTACGAGCAGTACTTC.

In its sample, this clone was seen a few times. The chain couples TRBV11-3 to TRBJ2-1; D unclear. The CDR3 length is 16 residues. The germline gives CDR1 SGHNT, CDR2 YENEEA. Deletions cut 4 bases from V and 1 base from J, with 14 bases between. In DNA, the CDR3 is TGTGCCAGCAGCTCAGGTGGTAAATGGTCCTACAATGAGCAGTTCTTC. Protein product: CASSSGGKWSYNEQFF.

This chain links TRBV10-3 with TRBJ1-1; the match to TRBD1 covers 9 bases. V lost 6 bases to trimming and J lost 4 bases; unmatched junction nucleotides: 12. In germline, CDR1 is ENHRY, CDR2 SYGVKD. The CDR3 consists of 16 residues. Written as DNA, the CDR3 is TGTGCCATCAGGGGACAGGGCGGAGGTGGGGGCACTGAAGCTTTCTTT. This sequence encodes CAIRGQGGGGGTEAFF.

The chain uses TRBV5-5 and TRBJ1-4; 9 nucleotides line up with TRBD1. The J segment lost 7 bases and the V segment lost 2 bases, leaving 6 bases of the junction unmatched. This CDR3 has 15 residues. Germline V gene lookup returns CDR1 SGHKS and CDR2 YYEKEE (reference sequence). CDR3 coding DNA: TGTGCCAGCAGCTTTAGGGGACAGGGAGGTGAAAAACTGTTTTTT. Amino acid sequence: CASSFRGQGGEKLFF.

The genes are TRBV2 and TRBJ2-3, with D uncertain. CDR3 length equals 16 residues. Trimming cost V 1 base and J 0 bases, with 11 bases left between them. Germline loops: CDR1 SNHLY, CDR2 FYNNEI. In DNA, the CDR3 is TGTGCCAGCAGTGAAGTTGGCTTTCCAAGCACAGATACGCAGTATTTT. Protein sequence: CASSEVGFPSTDTQYF.

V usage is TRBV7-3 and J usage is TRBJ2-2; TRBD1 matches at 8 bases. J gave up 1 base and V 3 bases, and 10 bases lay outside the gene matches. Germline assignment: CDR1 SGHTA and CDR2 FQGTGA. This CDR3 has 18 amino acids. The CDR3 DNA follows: TGTGCCAGCAGCTTTGGGACAGGAGGCCTACTGAACACCGGGGAGCTGTTTTTT. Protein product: CASSFGTGGLLNTGELFF.

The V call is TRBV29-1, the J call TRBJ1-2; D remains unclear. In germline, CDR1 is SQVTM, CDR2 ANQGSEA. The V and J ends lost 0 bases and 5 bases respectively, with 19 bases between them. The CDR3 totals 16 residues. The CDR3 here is CSVEDRDRGRAYGYTF. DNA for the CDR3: TGCAGCGTTGAAGATCGTGACCGAGGGAGGGCTTATGGCTACACCTTC. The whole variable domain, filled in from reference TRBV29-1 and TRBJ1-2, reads SAVISQKPSRDICQRGTSLTIQCQVDSQVTMMFWYRQQPGQSLTLIATANQGSEATYESGFVIDKFPISRPNLTFSTLTVSNMSPEDSSIYLCSVEDRDRGRAYGYTFGSGTRLTVV.

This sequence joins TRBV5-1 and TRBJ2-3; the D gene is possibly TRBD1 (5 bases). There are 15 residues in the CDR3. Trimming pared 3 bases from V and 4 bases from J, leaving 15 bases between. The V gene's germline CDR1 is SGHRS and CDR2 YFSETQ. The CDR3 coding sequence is TGCGCCAGCAGCTCCGGGCAGGGTACATCAGATACGCAGTATTTT. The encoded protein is CASSSGQGTSDTQYF.

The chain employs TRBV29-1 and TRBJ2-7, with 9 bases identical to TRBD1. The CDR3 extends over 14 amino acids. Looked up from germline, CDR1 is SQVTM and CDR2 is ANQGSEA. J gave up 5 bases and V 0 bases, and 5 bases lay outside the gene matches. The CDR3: CSVEDPGQGNEQYF. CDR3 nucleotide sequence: TGCAGCGTTGAAGATCCGGGACAGGGTAACGAGCAGTACTTC.

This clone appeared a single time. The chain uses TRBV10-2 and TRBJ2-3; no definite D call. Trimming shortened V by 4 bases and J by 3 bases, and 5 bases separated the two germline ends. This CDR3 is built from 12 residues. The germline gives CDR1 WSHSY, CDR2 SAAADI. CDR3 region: CASSGQTDTQYF. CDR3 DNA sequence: TGCGCCAGCAGTGGTCAGACAGATACGCAGTATTTT.

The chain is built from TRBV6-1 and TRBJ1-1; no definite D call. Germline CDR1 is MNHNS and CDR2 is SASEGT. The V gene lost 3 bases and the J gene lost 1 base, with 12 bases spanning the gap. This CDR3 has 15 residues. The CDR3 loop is CASSEIRVQNTEAFF. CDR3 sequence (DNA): TGTGCCAGCAGTGAGATCCGGGTCCAGAACACTGAAGCTTTCTTT.

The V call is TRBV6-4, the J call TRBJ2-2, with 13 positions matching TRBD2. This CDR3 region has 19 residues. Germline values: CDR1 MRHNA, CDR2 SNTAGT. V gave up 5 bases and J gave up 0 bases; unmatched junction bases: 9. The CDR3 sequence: CASSLRTSGGAANTGELFF. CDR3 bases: TGTGCCAGCAGTCTCAGGACTAGCGGGGGTGCCGCGAACACCGGGGAGCTGTTTTTT.

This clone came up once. The CDR3 protein is CAIGDRGSIYNSPLHF. The CDR3 bases are TGTGCCATTGGAGACAGGGGGTCCATCTATAATTCACCCCTCCACTTT. The chain couples TRBV30 to TRBJ1-6, with TRBD1 matching 9 bases. Germline loops: CDR1 GTSNPN, CDR2 SVGIG (reference sequence). With 8 bases clipped from V and 3 bases from J, the junction kept 11 bases outside the gene matches. The CDR3 is 16 residues long.

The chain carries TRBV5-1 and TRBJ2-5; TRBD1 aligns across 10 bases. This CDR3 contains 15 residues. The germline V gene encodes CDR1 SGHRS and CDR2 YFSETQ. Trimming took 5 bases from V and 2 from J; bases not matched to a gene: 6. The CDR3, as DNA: TGCGCCAGCAGGAGGGGGGGACAGGGGCAAGAGACCCAGTACTTC. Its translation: CASRRGGQGQETQYF.

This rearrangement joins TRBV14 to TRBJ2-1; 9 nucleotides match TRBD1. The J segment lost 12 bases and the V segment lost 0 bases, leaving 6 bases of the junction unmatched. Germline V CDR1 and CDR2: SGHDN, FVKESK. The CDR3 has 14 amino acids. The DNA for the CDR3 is TGTGCCAGCAGCCAAGATGTATACAGGGGGCCGCAGTTCTTC. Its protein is CASSQDVYRGPQFF.

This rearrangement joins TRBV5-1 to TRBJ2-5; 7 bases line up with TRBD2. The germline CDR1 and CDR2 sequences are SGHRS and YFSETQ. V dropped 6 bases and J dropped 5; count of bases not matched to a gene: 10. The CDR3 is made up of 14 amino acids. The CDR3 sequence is CASTLGAGRETQYF. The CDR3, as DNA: TGCGCCAGCACCCTGGGAGCGGGGAGGGAGACCCAGTACTTC.

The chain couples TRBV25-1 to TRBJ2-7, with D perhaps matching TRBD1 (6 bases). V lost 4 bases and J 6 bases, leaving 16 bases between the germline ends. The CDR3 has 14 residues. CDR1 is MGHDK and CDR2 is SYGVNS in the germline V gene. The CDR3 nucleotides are TGTGCCAGCAGTGGAGTGTGGGACAATCGCGAGCAGTACTTC. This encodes CASSGVWDNREQYF.

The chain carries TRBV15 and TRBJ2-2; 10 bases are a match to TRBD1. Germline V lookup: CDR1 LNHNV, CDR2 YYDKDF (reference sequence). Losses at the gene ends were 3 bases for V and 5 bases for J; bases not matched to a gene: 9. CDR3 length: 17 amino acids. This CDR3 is CATSRVPTGGWTGELFF. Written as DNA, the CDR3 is TGTGCCACCAGCAGGGTTCCGACAGGGGGCTGGACCGGGGAGCTGTTTTTT. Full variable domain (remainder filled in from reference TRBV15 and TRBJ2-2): DAMVIQNPRYQVTQFGKPVTLSCSQTLNHNVMYWYQQKSSQAPKLLFHYYDKDFNNEADTPDNFQSRRPNTSFCFLDIRSPGLGDTAMYLCATSRVPTGGWTGELFFGEGSRLTVL.

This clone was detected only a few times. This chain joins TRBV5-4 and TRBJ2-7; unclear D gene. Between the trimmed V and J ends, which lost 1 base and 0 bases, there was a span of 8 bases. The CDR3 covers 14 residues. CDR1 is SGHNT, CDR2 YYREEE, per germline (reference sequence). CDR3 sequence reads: CASSLTANSYEQYF. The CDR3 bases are TGTGCCAGCAGCTTGACAGCTAACTCCTACGAGCAGTACTTC.